Here is one TCR beta chain with its context. This entry is derived from a study of blood T cell repertoires in COVID-19. Method: immunoSEQ multiplex PCR; TCRdb's copy keeps in-frame clones and lacks some. Among 300,000 to 350,000 clones listed, approximately 86% were seen once. Per germline, CDR1 MDHEN and CDR2 SYDVKM. CDR3 size: 15 residues. Trimming cost V 3 bases and J 9 bases; bases outside gene matches: 12. The chain couples TRBV28 to TRBJ2-3, with 7 positions matching TRBD1. Sequencing was performed on peripheral blood. The sequence was obtained from a man aged 18 to 30 with active or convalescent COVID-19. The CDR3 nucleotides read TGTGCCAGCAGTTTTTCCGCTCCCCGAGGGGGCACGCAGTATTTT. It codes for CASSFSAPRGGTQYF.